This T cell receptor beta chain originates from a study of T-cell reconstitution after alpha-beta-depleted transplantation in children (TCRdb year 2016). With respect to the entire study: Using TCR repertoire profiling, the study followed T-cell immune reconstitution in a quantitative way in children after TCRalphabeta/CD19-depleted allogeneic hematopoietic cell transplantation.

To prepare the library, PCR was applied. Instrument on record: Illumina HiSeq 2500. TCR libraries were prepared with molecular barcoding, using unique molecular identifiers to normalize TCRbeta repertoire quantification. TCRdb cleaned the public reads at Q25 with fastp, built clones with MiXCR and kept in-frame beta chains. Rows merge per CDR3 protein into single entries with the most common DNA and genes. The sample includes approximately 490,000 distinct CDR3 sequences, with approximately 12% observed a single time. Of the sample, around 5.6% falls within the top ten clones. This clonotype has more than one count but fewer than ten. Which antigen it targets is not known. No clone much larger than this one lies a single base away; base qualities are absent. Trimming removed 5 bases from V and 0 bases from J; the gene matches leave 2 bases unexplained. From a lookup of the germline V gene (reference sequence), CDR1 and CDR2 are PRHDT and FYEKMQ. The CDR3, from cysteine to phenylalanine, totals 14 residues. CDR3 DNA only is kept here, 42 bases in frame from base 1.

The sample in question was PBMCs from the stem cell graft donor, obtained from the stem cell graft. This clonotype was sampled from a human donor who donated a stem cell graft to a child with combined immunodeficiency. This sequence uses TRBV13 and TRBJ2-5, with TRBD1 matching 8 junction bases. CDR3 loop: CASSQTGDQETQYF. The nucleotide sequence reads as follows: TGTGCCAGCAGCCAGACAGGGGACCAAGAGACCCAGTACTTC.